These 26 T cell receptor beta chains share one sample of origin, sequenced in a study of T cells in Graves' hyperthyroidism and ophthalmopathy. RNA transcripts were the template for amplifying TCR beta CDR3 regions. HTBI primers were employed in a first-round RT-PCR of the TCR CDR3. TCRdb independently ran MiXCR on the multiplex PCR reads; one entry per CDR3 protein. The sample shows approximately 600,000 distinct CDR3 sequences, less than 25% of them seen only once. The sequenced material came from blood. The receptors were gathered from a man aged 25 to 45 with Graves' ophthalmopathy.

This clonotype was counted between two and nine times. CDR3 DNA: TGTGCCAGCAGTCCCATCGACAGCTCCTACGAGCAGTACTTC. It codes for CASSPIDSSYEQYF. V usage is TRBV28 and J usage is TRBJ2-7; the D gene is possibly TRBD1 (5 bases). Trimming pared 5 bases from V and 0 bases from J, leaving 11 bases between. This CDR3 has 14 residues. Germline assignment: CDR1 MDHEN and CDR2 SYDVKM.

Notes on this clonotype: The CDR3 ends on some other residue instead of the conserved phenylalanine or tryptophan, so this is likely a read error. The chain recombines TRBV27 with TRBJ2-7; D is perhaps TRBD1 (6 bases). Germline V gene sequence: CDR1 MNHEY, CDR2 SMNVEV (reference sequence). The CDR3 is made up of 15 amino acids. V lost 5 bases to trimming and J lost 6 bases, with 20 bases between them. The CDR3 DNA sequence: TGTGCCAGCAGTCGGTCCCGGGACAAGGGGCTCGAGCAGTACCTC. Its translation is CASSRSRDKGLEQYL.

The sample holds many counts of this clonotype. V and J are TRBV30 and TRBJ1-5, with a tentative D call TRBD1 (5 bases). With 2 bases removed from V and 2 bases from J, the gap between germline ends came to 19 bases. The germline V gene encodes CDR1 GTSNPN and CDR2 SVGIG (reference sequence). The CDR3 runs to 17 residues. CDR3 sequence: CAWSSGDLSMGNQPQHF. Here the CDR3 DNA reads TGTGCCTGGAGTTCGGGGGACCTATCTATGGGCAATCAGCCCCAGCATTTT.

This clonotype has just a few counts. The chain carries TRBV6-5 and TRBJ2-2; tentative D call: TRBD1 (6 bases). The V end was cut by 0 bases, the J end by 5 bases, with 16 bases between. There are 17 residues in the CDR3. Germline V gives CDR1 MNHEY, CDR2 SVGAGI. The CDR3 DNA reads as TGTGCCAGCAGTTACTCTGGGACAAACTGGGGGACCGGGGAGCTGTTTTTT. Encoded protein: CASSYSGTNWGTGELFF.

This clonotype was picked up many times. The chain carries TRBV3-1 and TRBJ1-6, with 10 nucleotides matching TRBD1. J lost 10 bases, V lost 0 bases, and 6 bases had no gene match. Germline V gives CDR1 LGHDT, CDR2 YNNKEL (reference sequence). There are 16 residues in the CDR3. CDR3: CASSQDGGTGESPLHF. The CDR3 DNA reads as TGTGCCAGCAGCCAAGATGGCGGGACAGGGGAGTCACCCCTCCACTTT.

The chain employs TRBV6-5 and TRBJ2-2; D gene uncertain. The CDR3 is 13 residues long. CDR1 and CDR2 (germline): MNHEY, SVGAGI. V dropped 0 bases and J dropped 6 bases, with 5 bases sitting between them. CDR3 protein: CASSYSNPGELFF. CDR3 DNA: TGTGCCAGCAGTTACTCTAATCCCGGGGAGCTGTTTTTT.

This clonotype was counted at least ten times. V gene TRBV28 combines with J gene TRBJ2-2; 9 bases fit TRBD2. This CDR3 spans 16 amino acids. V gave up 5 bases and J gave up 5 bases; unmatched junction bases: 9. Germline CDR1 is MDHEN and CDR2 is SYDVKM. The CDR3 sequence is CASSRHGLATTGELFF. The DNA for the CDR3 is TGTGCCAGCAGTCGGCACGGACTAGCGACAACCGGGGAGCTGTTTTTT.

This clonotype was picked up a small number of times. The CDR3 DNA sequence: TGTGCCAGCAGTGACCAGGTCCTCTATGGCTACACCTTC. This gives the protein CASSDQVLYGYTF. The chain carries TRBV5-6 and TRBJ1-2, with D unresolved. Trimming left V 5 bases short and J 4 bases short, with 12 bases between. The CDR3 is 13 residues long. Looked up from germline, CDR1 is SGHDT and CDR2 is YYEEEE.

This clonotype was found many times. The chain has TRBV2 and TRBJ2-1, with D perhaps TRBD2 (6 bases). Trimming pared 4 bases from V and 6 bases from J, leaving 10 bases between. CDR3 length equals 13 residues. The germline gives CDR1 SNHLY, CDR2 FYNNEI. This CDR3 is CASSATGVNEQFF. The CDR3 nucleotides read TGTGCCAGCAGTGCAACGGGGGTCAATGAGCAGTTCTTC.

This clonotype was detected only a few times. The chain couples TRBV7-9 to TRBJ2-5; 7 bases fit TRBD1. The CDR3 is made up of 14 amino acids. The ends lost 5 bases at V and 5 bases at J; junction bases unmatched: 8. Germline V gene lookup returns CDR1 SEHNR and CDR2 FQNEAQ (reference sequence). The CDR3 loop reads CASSEFDREETQYF. CDR3 nucleotides: TGTGCCAGCAGCGAATTCGACAGGGAGGAGACCCAGTACTTC.

This clonotype was found many times. J is TRBJ1-1 and V is TRBV7-9; D is possibly TRBD1 (5 bases). V was trimmed by 0 bases and J by 4 bases, leaving 12 bases between them. The CDR3 length is 15 residues. Germline V gene lookup returns CDR1 SEHNR and CDR2 FQNEAQ (reference sequence). Here the CDR3 DNA reads TGTGCCAGCAGCTTAGCCGAGACAGCCCGCACTGAAGCTTTCTTT. Its protein product is CASSLAETARTEAFF.

This clonotype was seen many times. The V call is TRBV28, the J call TRBJ1-1; 8 bases are a match to TRBD1. The CDR3 is 14 residues long. Trimming took 5 bases from V and 4 from J; bases not matched to a gene: 6. Germline CDR1 is MDHEN and CDR2 is SYDVKM. The CDR3: CASSHLTGVTEAFF. The CDR3 nucleotides are TGTGCCAGCAGTCATCTGACAGGGGTCACTGAAGCTTTCTTT.

This clonotype has a count of ten or more. The J gene is TRBJ2-3, the V gene TRBV18, with TRBD2 matching over 8 bases. Germline V gene data show CDR1 as KGHSH and CDR2 as LQKENI. CDR3 length: 14 amino acids. J lost 6 bases, V lost 6 bases, and 8 bases had no gene match. The CDR3 reads CASSRPGLADTQYF. The DNA for the CDR3 is TGTGCCAGCTCCCGCCCCGGACTAGCCGATACGCAGTATTTT.

The CDR3 bases are TGTGCCAGCAATCTCCAGGGCGCGGGAGTCAATGAGCAGTTCTTC. It yields the protein CASNLQGAGVNEQFF. V and J are TRBV6-1 and TRBJ2-1; TRBD2 agrees at 7 bases. The germline V gene encodes CDR1 MNHNS and CDR2 SASEGT. J lost 6 bases, V lost 7 bases, and 12 bases had no gene match. CDR3 length: 15 amino acids.

This clonotype was seen a handful of times. This sequence joins TRBV29-1 and TRBJ2-5, with D perhaps being TRBD1 or TRBD2 (5 bases each). Trimming stripped 3 bases from V and 0 bases from J, with 8 bases between. The length of the CDR3 is 13 residues. Per germline, CDR1 SQVTM and CDR2 ANQGSEA. CDR3 nucleotides: TGCAGCGTTGAGGGACCATACCAAGAGACCCAGTACTTC. This codes for CSVEGPYQETQYF.

This chain joins TRBV4-1 and TRBJ2-1, with D maybe TRBD1 (5 bases). The germline V and J ends were trimmed by 0 bases and 3 bases, with 12 bases remaining between them. The CDR3 is 16 residues long. Germline V CDR1 and CDR2: MGHRA, YSYEKL. The CDR3 DNA reads as TGCGCCAGCAGCCAAGATCAATTACAGGACTACAATGAGCAGTTCTTC. This encodes CASSQDQLQDYNEQFF.

This chain connects TRBV19 to TRBJ2-1; 11 bases align to TRBD1. CDR3 size: 18 residues. Germline V gene lookup returns CDR1 LNHDA and CDR2 SQIVND (reference sequence). J gave up 7 bases and V 5 bases, and 16 bases lay outside the gene matches. Written as DNA, the CDR3 is TGTGCCAGTAGTTCCCTTAGAGTGGACAGGGGGCGTACTAATGAGCAGTTCTTC. Translating it yields CASSSLRVDRGRTNEQFF.

The chain has TRBV5-1 and TRBJ2-7, with a weak D call TRBD1 (7 bases). Germline CDR1 SGHRS, CDR2 YFSETQ. This CDR3 contains 14 residues. The V end lost 3 bases, the J end lost 0 bases, and 10 bases lay between the germline ends. The CDR3 nucleotides read TGCGCCAGCAGCTGGAGGGACAGCTCCTACGAGCAGTACTTC. It codes for CASSWRDSSYEQYF.

The V and J genes are TRBV19 and TRBJ2-6; D not certain. The CDR3 covers 19 residues. Germline lookup yields CDR1 LNHDA and CDR2 SQIVND (reference sequence). The ends were cut back, 3 bases at V and 1 base at J, with 19 bases in the middle. DNA of the CDR3: TGTGCCAGTAGTATGGTTCTGGTGAGACGGATATCTGGGGCCAACGTCCTGACTTTC. Residues: CASSMVLVRRISGANVLTF.

This clonotype was recorded many times. This chain connects TRBV20-1 to TRBJ2-7; TRBD2 matches 8 bases. The CDR3 has 13 residues. After removal of 5 bases from V and 3 bases from J, the junction contained 6 bases not matched to a gene. Germline V gene data show CDR1 as DFQATT and CDR2 as SNEGSKA (reference sequence). CDR3: CSAVRLARYEQYF. The CDR3 DNA sequence: TGCAGTGCTGTACGACTAGCGCGCTACGAGCAGTACTTC.

Notes on this clonotype: The junction shows a germline mismatch at one end, possibly a read error. This chain links TRBV20-1 with TRBJ2-1; the D gene is possibly TRBD1 (5 bases). The CDR3 totals 14 residues. CDR1 and CDR2 from the germline V gene are DFQATT and SNEGSKA (reference sequence). The CDR3 reads CSAAPPGFNNEQLF. The CDR3 DNA follows: TGCAGTGCTGCCCCGCCAGGGTTCAACAATGAGCAGCTCTTC.

This rearrangement joins TRBV20-1 to TRBJ1-4; TRBD1 matches 7 bases. CDR3 length equals 11 residues. Germline lookup yields CDR1 DFQATT and CDR2 SNEGSKA (reference sequence). The CDR3 is CSGTEGEKLFF. CDR3 sequence (DNA): TGCAGCGGGACAGAGGGAGAAAAACTGTTTTTT.

V and J are TRBV30 and TRBJ2-6; D gene ambiguous. Trimming cost V 2 bases and J 1 base, with 3 bases left between them. The CDR3 spans 13 residues. Germline CDR1 GTSNPN, CDR2 SVGIG (reference sequence). CDR3 bases: TGTGCCTGGAGTCCATCTGGGGCCAACGTCCTGACTTTC. Its protein product is CAWSPSGANVLTF.

This clonotype was seen ten or more times. The rearrangement joins TRBV5-6 to TRBJ2-7, with 9 bases aligning to TRBD2. The length of the CDR3 is 14 residues. V was clipped by 0 bases and J by 7 bases; unmatched bases: 5. Germline V lookup: CDR1 SGHDT, CDR2 YYEEEE. CDR3 residues: CASSLAISGREQYF. For the CDR3, the DNA is TGTGCCAGCAGCTTGGCGATTAGCGGGAGAGAGCAGTACTTC.

The V gene is TRBV28, the J gene TRBJ1-3, with no clear D. CDR3 length: 16 amino acids. With 7 bases removed from V and 4 bases from J, the gap between germline ends came to 20 bases. CDR1 is MDHEN and CDR2 is SYDVKM in the germline V gene. Written as DNA, the CDR3 is TGTGCCAGCACCCCCGAAAAAGGGCGCTCCGGAAACACCATATATTTT. This encodes CASTPEKGRSGNTIYF.

This clonotype was detected ten times or more. The V and J genes are TRBV12-3 or TRBV12-4 and TRBJ2-3; D is ambiguous. This CDR3 spans 13 amino acids. The germline V and J ends were trimmed by 6 bases and 6 bases, with 13 bases remaining between them. As DNA, the CDR3 is TGTGCCAGCAGCCCCGTTTGGCTGGATACGCAGTATTTT. It codes for CASSPVWLDTQYF.